One and the same sample provided the 18 T cell receptor beta chains below, sequenced in a study of Tregs in tolerant kidney transplant recipients. The repertoire was sequenced with immunoSEQ multiplex PCR; TCRdb's copy has only in-frame clones and lacks some. The sample comprises some 68,000 clones, less than 90% of which are singletons, and more than 4% rests with the top ten. Sequenced material: CD4+ T cells from blood. These TCRs come from a human donor in good health.

J is TRBJ2-7 and V is TRBV2; D may be TRBD1 (6 bases). V gave up 1 base and J gave up 6 bases, with 22 bases separating them. The CDR3 length is 17 residues. The V gene's germline CDR1 is SNHLY and CDR2 FYNNEI. The DNA of the CDR3 is TGTGCCAGCAGTGAAGGAGGACAGATCTACTACGATAGCGAGCAGTACTTC. Translating gives CASSEGGQIYYDSEQYF.

The chain combines TRBV4-1 with TRBJ2-7; 8 positions agree with TRBD2. V shed 1 base, J shed 4 bases, and the junction held 12 bases outside the gene matches. The CDR3 is made up of 17 amino acids. The V gene's germline CDR1 is MGHRA and CDR2 YSYEKL. In DNA form, the CDR3 reads TGCGCCAGCAGCCAAGCGCTTAGCGGGAAGAATACGTACGAGCAGTACTTC. The encoded protein is CASSQALSGKNTYEQYF.

The chain uses TRBV2 and TRBJ2-7, with 15 bases identical to TRBD2. The CDR3 is 15 residues long. Per germline, CDR1 SNHLY and CDR2 FYNNEI. The V gene end was trimmed by 8 bases and the J gene end by 3 bases; junction bases not matched to a gene: 5. CDR3 bases: TGTGCCAGCCGGACTAGCGGGGGGGCGGGCTACGAGCAGTACTTC. Protein sequence: CASRTSGGAGYEQYF.

This clone came up a few times. The chain couples TRBV19 to TRBJ1-2; D perhaps matches TRBD1 (5 bases). V lost 3 bases, J lost 3 bases, and 8 bases lay in between. This CDR3 is 13 amino acids long. Germline V CDR1 and CDR2: LNHDA, SQIVND (reference sequence). CDR3 region: CASSIQTDYGYTF. The CDR3 region has the DNA TGTGCCAGTAGTATTCAGACAGACTATGGCTACACCTTC. Combining the CDR3 with reference TRBV19 and TRBJ1-2 gives the whole variable domain DGGITQSPKYLFRKEGQNVTLSCEQNLNHDAMYWYRQDPGQGLRLIYYSQIVNDFQKGDIAEGYSVSREKKESFPLTVTSAQKNPTAFYLCASSIQTDYGYTFGSGTRLTVV.

This chain links TRBV4-2 with TRBJ2-7; D uncertain. The CDR3 extends over 12 amino acids. Germline assignment: CDR1 LGHNA and CDR2 YNFKEQ. The V end was cut by 5 bases, the J end by 1 base, with 6 bases between. In nucleotides, the CDR3 is TGTGCCAGCAGCTTTGATTCCTACGAGCAGTACTTC. Its translation is CASSFDSYEQYF.

This rearrangement joins TRBV5-4 to TRBJ2-5; TRBD2 matches at 12 bases. The length of the CDR3 is 15 residues. The ends lost 1 base at V and 5 bases at J; junction bases unmatched: 3. Germline CDR1 is SGHNT and CDR2 is YYREEE (reference sequence). CDR3 sequence reads: CASSLPLAGGETQYF. The CDR3 nucleotides are TGTGCCAGCAGCTTGCCCCTAGCGGGGGGGGAGACCCAGTACTTC.

The V and J genes are TRBV11-3 and TRBJ2-2; D uncertain. This CDR3 is 16 amino acids long. V lost 5 bases, J lost 5 bases, and 18 bases lay in between. Germline CDR1 reads SGHNT; CDR2 reads YENEEA. CDR3 in DNA: TGTGCCAGCAGCCGAGACCAGTTTGGTGGAACCGGGGAGCTGTTTTTT. Translation gives CASSRDQFGGTGELFF.

The chain joins TRBV4-3 to TRBJ2-2; D possibly corresponds to TRBD1 (6 bases). The V and J ends lost 3 bases and 6 bases respectively, with 17 bases between them. Germline-derived CDR1 and CDR2 are LGHNA and YSLEER. The CDR3 has 16 amino acids. The DNA for the CDR3 is TGCGCCAGCAGCCACGACTCCGGGACATTTTCCGGGGAGCTGTTTTTT. Protein product: CASSHDSGTFSGELFF.

This clone showed up just once. DNA of the CDR3: TGTGCTAGGGGGGTTAATGAAAAACTGTTTTTT. Protein sequence: CARGVNEKLFF. This chain joins TRBV9 and TRBJ1-4; tentatively, D is TRBD1 (6 bases). In germline, CDR1 is SGDLS, CDR2 YYNGEE. The CDR3 extends over 11 amino acids. Looking up the rest from reference TRBV9 and TRBJ1-4 gives the full variable domain: DSGVTQTPKHLITATGQRVTLRCSPRSGDLSVYWYQQSLDQGLQFLIQYYNGEERAKGNILERFSAQQFPDLHSELNLSSLELGDSALYFCARGVNEKLFFGSGTQLSVL.

This clone has only one observation. The chain couples TRBV7-2 to TRBJ2-3; possibly TRBD1 for D (6 bases). The germline gives CDR1 SGHTA, CDR2 FQGNSA. This CDR3 contains 16 residues. V shed 5 bases and J shed 2 bases, with 17 bases lying between them. The CDR3 reads CASSHQGTRTTDTQYF. CDR3 in DNA: TGTGCCAGCAGCCACCAAGGGACACGGACCACAGATACGCAGTATTTT.

The chain recombines TRBV19 with TRBJ1-2; D unclear. This CDR3 is 19 amino acids long. Trimming cost V 3 bases and J 0 bases, with 23 bases left between them. CDR1 LNHDA and CDR2 SQIVND come from the germline V gene (reference sequence). The CDR3 DNA follows: TGTGCCAGTAGTATCGATTTCGGGTGGAGGTTAACAACTAACTATGGCTACACCTTC. Translation: CASSIDFGWRLTTNYGYTF.

The J gene is TRBJ1-1, the V gene TRBV5-1; D is unclear. Germline lookup yields CDR1 SGHRS and CDR2 YFSETQ. V lost 0 bases and J lost 2, with 2 bases in between. CDR3 length: 12 amino acids. CDR3 region: CASSLANTEAFF. DNA of the CDR3: TGCGCCAGCAGCTTGGCCAACACTGAAGCTTTCTTT.

This clone was counted once. As DNA, the CDR3 is TGTGCCAGCGGGACAGCAAACATTCAGTACTTC. Translating it yields CASGTANIQYF. The chain uses TRBV6-1 and TRBJ2-4; TRBD1 agrees at 7 bases. The germline V gene has CDR1 MNHNS and CDR2 SASEGT. The CDR3 consists of 11 residues. The V segment lost 8 bases and the J segment 6 bases; nucleotides outside the gene matches: 1.

A word on this clone: Compared with germline, one end of the junction differs, possibly owing to a read error. This chain links TRBV11-2 with TRBJ1-5; D gene uncertain. Per germline, CDR1 SGHAT and CDR2 FQNNGV. The length of the CDR3 is 13 residues. The CDR3 DNA is TGTGCCAGCAGCATAGAGCGCAATCAGCCCCAGCATTTT. It is translated as CASSIERNQPQHF.

The rearrangement joins TRBV4-2 to TRBJ2-4; D ambiguous. The CDR3 is made up of 16 amino acids. Trimming left V 1 base short and J 0 bases short, with 10 bases between. Germline CDR1 LGHNA, CDR2 YNFKEQ. CDR3 amino acids: CASSQVAELAKNIQYF. The DNA for the CDR3 is TGTGCCAGCAGCCAAGTTGCAGAACTAGCCAAAAACATTCAGTACTTC.

This clone has just one count. The chain joins TRBV28 to TRBJ2-4; the D call may be TRBD1 or TRBD2 (7 bases each). Germline V gene sequence: CDR1 MDHEN, CDR2 SYDVKM. V gave up 3 bases and J gave up 2 bases, with 17 bases separating them. This CDR3 region has 17 residues. CDR3 sequence: CASSLGGGVGPKNIQYF. The CDR3 nucleotides read TGTGCCAGCAGTTTGGGAGGGGGCGTGGGACCCAAAAACATTCAGTACTTC.

The genes are TRBV5-4 and TRBJ2-7; no clear D gene. The CDR3 totals 11 residues. Germline CDR1 is SGHNT and CDR2 is YYREEE (reference sequence). Trimming pared 4 bases from V and 0 bases from J, leaving 2 bases between. The CDR3 DNA follows: TGTGCCAGCAGCAACTCCTACGAGCAGTACTTC. Protein sequence: CASSNSYEQYF.

In DNA, the CDR3 is TGTGCCAGCAGAATACAGGACCTCCACACAGATACGCAGTATTTT. Residues: CASRIQDLHTDTQYF. The chain uses TRBV2 and TRBJ2-3; D perhaps matches TRBD1 (5 bases). The CDR3 covers 15 residues. CDR1 is SNHLY and CDR2 is FYNNEI in the germline V gene. V lost 6 bases to trimming and J lost 2 bases, with 15 bases between them.